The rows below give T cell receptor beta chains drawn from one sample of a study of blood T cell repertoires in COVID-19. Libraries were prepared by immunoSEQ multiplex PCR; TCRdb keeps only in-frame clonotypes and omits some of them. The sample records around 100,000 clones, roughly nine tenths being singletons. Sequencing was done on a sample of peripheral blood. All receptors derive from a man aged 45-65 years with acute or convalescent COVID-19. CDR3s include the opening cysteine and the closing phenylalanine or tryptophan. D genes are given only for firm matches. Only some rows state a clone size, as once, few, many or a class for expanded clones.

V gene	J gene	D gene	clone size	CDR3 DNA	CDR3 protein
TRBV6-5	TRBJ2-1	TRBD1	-	TGTGCCAGCAGTTTGGACAGGGTAAGGACTGAGCAGTTCTTC	CASSLDRVRTEQFF
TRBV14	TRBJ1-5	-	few	TGTGCCAGCTCCGCTTGGGCAGAACATAGCAATCAGCCCCAGCATTTT	CASSAWAEHSNQPQHF
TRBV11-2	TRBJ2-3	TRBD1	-	TGTGCCAGCAGCTTAGTTCTTGGGACAGGGGGTGCAGATACGCAGTATTTT	CASSLVLGTGGADTQYF
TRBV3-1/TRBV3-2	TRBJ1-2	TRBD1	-	TGTGCCAGCAGTTACAGGGGGCTTGACTATGGCTACACCTTC	CASSYRGLDYGYTF
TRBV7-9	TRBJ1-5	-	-	TGTGCCAGCAGCAAAACAGGTAATCAGCCCCAGCATTTT	CASSKTGNQPQHF
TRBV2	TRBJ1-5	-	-	TGTGCCAGCAGTTTAGACGGGTCCAACAATCAGCCCCAGCATTTT	CASSLDGSNNQPQHF
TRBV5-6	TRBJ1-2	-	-	TGTGCCAGCAGCTTGACAGGGTCCGGCTACACCTTC	CASSLTGSGYTF
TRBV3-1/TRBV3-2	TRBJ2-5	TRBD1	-	TGTGCCAGCAGCCAAGGACAGGGAACCAAAGAGACCCAGTACTTC	CASSQGQGTKETQYF
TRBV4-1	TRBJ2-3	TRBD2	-	TGCGCCAGCAGCCAAGAGACTAGCGGGAGATTTGGAGATACGCAGTATTTT	CASSQETSGRFGDTQYF
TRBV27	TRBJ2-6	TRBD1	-	TGTGCCAGCAGTTTATTAGGGACAGGGGGCACTGGGGCCAACGTCCTGACTTTC	CASSLLGTGGTGANVLTF
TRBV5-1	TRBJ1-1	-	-	TGCGCCAGCAGACTTACCCCGGAGGGACGGGAAACTGAAGCTTTCTTT	CASRLTPEGRETEAFF
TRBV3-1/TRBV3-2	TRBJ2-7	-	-	TGTGCCAGCGGGTGGAGCGGCTGGGAGCAGTACTTC	CASGWSGWEQYF
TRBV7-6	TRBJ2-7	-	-	TGTGCCAGCAGCTTAGCGGACAGCACCTACGAGCAGTACTTC	CASSLADSTYEQYF
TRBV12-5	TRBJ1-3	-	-	TGTGCTAGTGGTTTCCCCGGGGGGGGCAGAAACACCATATATTTT	CASGFPGGGRNTIYF
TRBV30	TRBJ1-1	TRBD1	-	TGTGCCTGGAGTGTGGGACAGGGCCCTTTATTCTTT	CAWSVGQGPLFF
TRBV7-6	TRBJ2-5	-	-	TGTGCCAGCACCTTGGGACTCCAAGCAGGAGAGACCCAGTACTTC	CASTLGLQAGETQYF
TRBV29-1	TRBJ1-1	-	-	TGCAGCGTATGCGTGGACATCGTGAACACTGAAGCTTTCTTT	CSVCVDIVNTEAFF
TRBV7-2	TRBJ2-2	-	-	TGTGCCAGCAGCTTAGGGAGGGCATACACCGGGGAGCTGTTTTTT	CASSLGRAYTGELFF
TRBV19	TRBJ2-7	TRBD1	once	TGTGCCAGTAGTAGCGGGACAGGGAAAGGGTTAAGGAACCGTTACGAGCAGTACTTC	CASSSGTGKGLRNRYEQYF
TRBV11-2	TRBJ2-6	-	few	TGTGCCAGCAGTCTAACAGTCTCTGGGGCCAACGTCCTGACTTTC	CASSLTVSGANVLTF
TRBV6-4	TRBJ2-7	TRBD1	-	TGTGCCAGCAGTGCTGCGCCGGGACAGCCCTGTGGTCCCTCCTACGAGCAGTACTTC	CASSAAPGQPCGPSYEQYF
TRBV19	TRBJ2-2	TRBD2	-	TGTGCCAGTAGATATCTAGCGGTAACGAACACCGGGGAGCTGTTTTTT	CASRYLAVTNTGELFF
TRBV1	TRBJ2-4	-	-	TGCACCAGCAGCCAAAGACAGCTACTAGCCAAAAACATTCAGTACTTC	CTSSQRQLLAKNIQYF
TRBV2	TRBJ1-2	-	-	TGTGCCAGCAGTGGGGGACTGAACTATGGCTACACCTTC	CASSGGLNYGYTF
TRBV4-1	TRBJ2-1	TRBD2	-	TGCGCCAGCAGCCAAGATCACTCCGGGAGGGCGAACACGGAGCAGTTCTTC	CASSQDHSGRANTEQFF
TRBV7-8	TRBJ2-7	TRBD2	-	TGTGCCAGCAGCTTAATGACTAGCGGGAGGATTGGCTACGAGCAGTACTTC	CASSLMTSGRIGYEQYF
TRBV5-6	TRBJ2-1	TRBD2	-	TGTGCCAGCAGCTTGGCTAGCGGGAGTGGGCTAGGCAATGAGCAGTTCTTC	CASSLASGSGLGNEQFF
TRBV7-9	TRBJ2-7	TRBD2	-	TGTGCCAGCAGCTTAGCGCGGGGGGCCGGAGAGCAGTACTTC	CASSLARGAGEQYF
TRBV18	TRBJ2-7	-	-	TGTGCCAGCTCACCCATTTCCTACGAGCAGTACTTC	CASSPISYEQYF
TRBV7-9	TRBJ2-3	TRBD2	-	TGTGCCAGCAGCCTCACTAGCGAGAGGGGCACAGATACGCAGTATTTT	CASSLTSERGTDTQYF
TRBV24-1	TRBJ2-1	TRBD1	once	TGTGCCACCAGTGATCCCGGGACAGGGGTTAACACTGAGCAGTTCTTC	CATSDPGTGVNTEQFF
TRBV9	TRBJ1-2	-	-	TGTGCCAGCAGCCCGGGACTGCTCTATGGCTACACCTTC	CASSPGLLYGYTF
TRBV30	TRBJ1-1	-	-	TGTGCCTGGACCTTAGGGGGGGCGGGGAACACTGAAGCTTTCTTT	CAWTLGGAGNTEAFF
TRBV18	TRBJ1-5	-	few	TGTGCCAGCTCGCCCCAGGGTAAAAATCAGCCCCAGCATTTT	CASSPQGKNQPQHF
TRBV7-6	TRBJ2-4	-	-	TGTGCCAGCAGCTTACGGGACTCCTGGGGAAACATTCAGTACTTC	CASSLRDSWGNIQYF
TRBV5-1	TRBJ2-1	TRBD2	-	TGCGCCAGCAGCTTGGGTTTGTTAGCGGGAGGGGAGAAGCAGTTCTTC	CASSLGLLAGGEKQFF
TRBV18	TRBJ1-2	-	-	TGTGCCAGCTCACGAACCAATAGACAGGAGTCTAACTATGGCTACACCTTC	CASSRTNRQESNYGYTF